The clone carrying this T cell receptor (beta chain) was counted between two and nine times. Its antigen is not identified. This record comes from a study of vaccination and CD4 T cells after COVID-19. Across the study: Sampling that followed vaccination took place a median approximately 72 days after dose two, within a range of 14 to 241.

Stated treatment: roughly 10-day PBMC culture with coronavirus spike peptide pools or control peptides (ViraFEST assay). CD4+ T cells that had been cultured provided DNA sequenced with the Oncomine TCR Beta short-read assay. Genomic DNA was isolated from CD4+ T cells that had been cultured. TCRdb recomputed calls from the PCR reads with MiXCR, one row per CDR3 protein. Of about 19,000 distinct CDR3 sequences in the sample, around 80% are singletons; the top ten hold about 16%. The sample consisted of CD4+ T cells from blood, cultured in vitro, taken after SARS-CoV-2 vaccination. The TCR originated in a human donor who received a COVID-19 vaccine.

CDR3 DNA sequence: TGTGCCAGCAGCTTAGGACCACAGTCCTCCTATGGCTACACCTTC. Protein: CASSLGPQSSYGYTF. The V and J genes are TRBV7-2 and TRBJ1-2; D not certain. This CDR3 has 15 residues. Per germline, CDR1 SGHTA and CDR2 FQGNSA. Trimming cost V 1 base and J 4 bases, with 13 bases left between them. Full variable domain (missing parts from reference TRBV7-2 and TRBJ1-2): GAGVSQSPSNKVTEKGKDVELRCDPISGHTALYWYRQSLGQGLEFLIYFQGNSAPDKSGLPSDRFSAERTGGSVSTLTIQRTQQEDSAVYLCASSLGPQSSYGYTFGSGTRLTVV.